These 6 T cell receptor beta chains originate from one sample sequenced in a study of cytomegalovirus exposure and HLA in healthy donors. The PCR ran on 60 Vbeta and 13 Jbeta primers. Only in-frame clones appear in the TCRdb table, and some are missing; sequencing was by immunoSEQ multiplex PCR. Of roughly 120,000 clones in the sample, roughly 80% were seen once. Sequencing was performed on PBMCs. These receptors all stem from a woman younger than 30 in good health and CMV-seronegative.

V is TRBV9 and J is TRBJ1-5; D remains ambiguous. Per germline, CDR1 SGDLS and CDR2 YYNGEE. Trimming cost V 0 bases and J 2 bases, with 12 bases left between them. The CDR3 has 16 amino acids. CDR3 in DNA: TGTGCCAGCAGCGTAGGGCCGGGAAGGGGCAATCAGCCCCAGCATTTT. Amino acids: CASSVGPGRGNQPQHF.

This sequence joins TRBV6-6 and TRBJ2-1, with 12 nucleotides matching TRBD2. Germline V gives CDR1 MNHNY, CDR2 SVGAGI (reference sequence). Losses at the gene ends were 5 bases for V and 6 bases for J; bases not matched to a gene: 5. The CDR3 contains 15 residues. Here the CDR3 DNA reads TGTGCCAGCAGTCCTAGCGGGAGGGCAGCCAATGAGCAGTTCTTC. It specifies CASSPSGRAANEQFF.

The V gene is TRBV2, the J gene TRBJ1-2; D perhaps matches TRBD1 (5 bases). Trimming pared 1 base from V and 4 bases from J, leaving 19 bases between. The CDR3 has 17 amino acids. Germline V CDR1 and CDR2: SNHLY, FYNNEI. The CDR3 region is CASSEGGLGDLPYGYTF. Here the CDR3 DNA reads TGTGCCAGCAGTGAAGGGGGACTGGGGGACCTCCCCTATGGCTACACCTTC.

The genes are TRBV5-1 and TRBJ2-5; D call uncertain. Germline V gives CDR1 SGHRS, CDR2 YFSETQ. Trimming cost V 0 bases and J 2 bases, with 5 bases left between them. This CDR3 has 13 residues. The chain's CDR3 is CASSLELQETQYF. The DNA of the CDR3 is TGCGCCAGCAGCTTGGAGCTACAAGAGACCCAGTACTTC.

The rearrangement uses TRBV19 and TRBJ1-5; 7 positions agree with TRBD1. V lost 5 bases and J lost 1; bases outside the gene matches: 2. The CDR3 spans 14 residues. Germline CDR1 reads LNHDA; CDR2 reads SQIVND (reference sequence). The CDR3 sequence is CASSGQVSNQPQHF. Here the CDR3 DNA reads TGTGCCAGTAGTGGACAGGTGAGCAATCAGCCCCAGCATTTT.

CDR3 loop: CASSGASGSIYNEQFF. In DNA, the CDR3 is TGCGCCAGCAGTGGGGCTAGCGGGAGCATCTACAATGAGCAGTTCTTC. The chain has TRBV10-2 and TRBJ2-1; 10 bases are shared with TRBD2. This CDR3 has 16 residues. The V gene end was trimmed by 4 bases and the J gene end by 3 bases; junction bases not matched to a gene: 6. The germline V gene encodes CDR1 WSHSY and CDR2 SAAADI.